This T cell receptor (beta chain) was captured by sequencing in a study of T cells expressing NK-cell markers. At the level of the study: The TCR beta repertoires were obtained from sorted CD3+CD56+NKG2C+, CD3+CD56+NKG2C- and CD3+CD56-NKG2C+ T cells. HCMV serostatus: most of the eight sequenced donors positive, one negative.

The CDR3 has 13 amino acids. Germline values: CDR1 SGHRS, CDR2 YFSETQ. TCRdb reprocessed the 5' RACE reads and stores each CDR3 protein as one record, lacking DNA. Its listing shows 500,000 or so distinct CDR3 sequences. Sequencing was performed on blood T cells: a sorted CD56 or NKG2C T cell subset, CD4+ or CD8+ T cells, or bulk PBMC T cells (not recorded which). This TCR was sampled from a man between 18 and 35 years old in good health. This chain connects TRBV5-1 to TRBJ1-1. CDR3 protein: CASSLSRNTEAFF.